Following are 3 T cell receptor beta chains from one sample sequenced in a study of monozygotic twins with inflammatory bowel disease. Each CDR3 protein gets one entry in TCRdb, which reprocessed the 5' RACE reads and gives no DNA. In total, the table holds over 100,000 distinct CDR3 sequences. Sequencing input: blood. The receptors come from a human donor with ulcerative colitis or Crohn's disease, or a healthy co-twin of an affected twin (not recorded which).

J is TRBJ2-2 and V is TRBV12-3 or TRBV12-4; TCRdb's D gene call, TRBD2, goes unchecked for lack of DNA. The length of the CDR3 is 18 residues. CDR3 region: CASSSLSSGGAFNGELFF.

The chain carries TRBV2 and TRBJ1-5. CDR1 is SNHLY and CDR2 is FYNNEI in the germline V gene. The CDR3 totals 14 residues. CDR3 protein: CASSDATGHQPQHF.

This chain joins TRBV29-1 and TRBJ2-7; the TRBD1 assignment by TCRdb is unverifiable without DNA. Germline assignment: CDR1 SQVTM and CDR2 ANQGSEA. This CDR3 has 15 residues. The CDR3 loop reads CSVGRNPQGVYEQYF.